These 26 T cell receptor beta chains were all obtained from the same sample, sequenced in a study of monozygotic twins with inflammatory bowel disease. Each CDR3 protein gets one entry in TCRdb, which reprocessed the 5' RACE reads and gives no DNA. This sample lists 110,000 to 150,000 distinct CDR3 sequences; its ten largest clones have approximately 1.2%. The sample consisted of blood. These receptor sequences come from a human donor with ulcerative colitis or Crohn's disease, or a healthy co-twin of an affected twin (not recorded which).

The chain recombines TRBV5-1 with TRBJ2-3; with no DNA, the TCRdb D assignment of TRBD2 cannot be verified. Per the germline V gene, CDR1 is SGHRS and CDR2 is YFSETQ. The CDR3 length is 18 residues. The CDR3 protein is CASSLASSGRSERDTQYF.

This sequence joins TRBV28 and TRBJ1-5; checking the TCRdb D call of TRBD1 is not possible without DNA. This CDR3 region has 16 residues. From germline, CDR1 is MDHEN and CDR2 SYDVKM. This CDR3 reads CASSLPQGRSNQPQHF.

The CDR3 loop is CAANPGTDYNEQFF. V and J are TRBV10-3 and TRBJ2-1; TCRdb reports TRBD1, a call that lacks DNA to check it against. CDR3 length equals 14 residues. Germline V gene data show CDR1 as ENHRY and CDR2 as SYGVKD.

The rearrangement links TRBV5-1 to TRBJ2-1. The CDR3 covers 15 residues. CDR1 SGHRS and CDR2 YFSETQ come from the germline V gene. The CDR3 protein is CASFLTRGSYNEQFF.

This chain connects TRBV27 to TRBJ2-7. The CDR3 runs 15 residues. CDR1 is MNHEY and CDR2 is SMNVEV in the germline V gene (reference sequence). The CDR3 loop reads CARSSPRTSGYEQYF.

V is TRBV19 and J is TRBJ2-5; the D gene TCRdb calls, TRBD2, cannot be checked with no DNA. The CDR3 is 14 residues long. Per the germline V gene, CDR1 is LNHDA and CDR2 is SQIVND (reference sequence). CDR3 region: CASSGTNLQETQYF.

The chain has TRBV5-5 and TRBJ2-3; there is no DNA to check the TCRdb D call of TRBD2. The CDR3 extends over 13 amino acids. Per the germline V gene, CDR1 is SGHKS and CDR2 is YYEKEE (reference sequence). CDR3 region: CASSSLGAGTGYF. The variable domain in full, completed from reference TRBV5-5 and TRBJ2-3, reads DAGVTQSPTHLIKTRGQQVTLRCSPISGHKSVSWYQQVLGQGPQFIFQYYEKEERGRGNFPDRFSARQFPNYSSELNVNALLLGDSALYLCASSSLGAGTGYFGPGTRLTVL.

The chain employs TRBV29-1 and TRBJ2-3; absent DNA, TCRdb's TRBD2 call cannot be checked. Germline assignment: CDR1 SQVTM and CDR2 ANQGSEA. This CDR3 region has 15 residues. The CDR3 here is CSVEIWDQSTDTQYF.

This chain links TRBV5-1 with TRBJ1-4; the D gene TCRdb calls, TRBD1, cannot be checked with no DNA. The length of the CDR3 is 14 residues. Per the germline V gene, CDR1 is SGHRS and CDR2 is YFSETQ. CDR3 protein: CASGPGTGGEKLFF.

The rearrangement uses TRBV6-4 and TRBJ2-3. The CDR3 contains 12 residues. CDR1 and CDR2 from the germline V gene are MRHNA and SNTAGT. The CDR3 is CASSEIRTGKYF.

This chain links TRBV3-1 with TRBJ2-1; TCRdb returns TRBD2, unconfirmable since there is no DNA. The CDR3 is 16 residues long. Looked up from germline, CDR1 is LGHDT and CDR2 is YNNKEL (reference sequence). The CDR3 region is CASSQDRLAGGNEQFF.

The chain has TRBV7-3 and TRBJ2-3; the D call of TRBD2 rests on TCRdb alone, since no DNA is present to check it. From germline, CDR1 is SGHTA and CDR2 FQGTGA. The CDR3 has 16 residues. This chain's CDR3 is CASSFSGRGGTDTQYF. Looking up the rest from reference TRBV7-3 and TRBJ2-3 gives the full variable domain: GAGVSQTPSNKVTEKGKYVELRCDPISGHTALYWYRQSLGQGPEFLIYFQGTGAADDSGLPNDRFFAVRPEGSVSTLKIQRTERGDSAVYLCASSFSGRGGTDTQYFGPGTRLTVL.

The gene calls are TRBV28 and TRBJ2-7; TCRdb's D call of TRBD1 is untestable without DNA. The germline V gene encodes CDR1 MDHEN and CDR2 SYDVKM. The CDR3 consists of 14 residues. The CDR3 sequence: CASRTGTGEYEQYF.

The chain recombines TRBV27 with TRBJ2-1; the D call from TCRdb, TRBD1, cannot be confirmed without DNA. Germline V gene sequence: CDR1 MNHEY, CDR2 SMNVEV (reference sequence). The CDR3 runs 17 residues. The CDR3 is CASSRPGGAGSRNEQFF.

CDR3 in amino acids: CASSHLAGGDGELFF. The V and J genes are TRBV3-1 and TRBJ2-2; TCRdb gives TRBD2 as the D gene, but with no DNA this cannot be confirmed. Germline assignment: CDR1 LGHDT and CDR2 YNNKEL (reference sequence). The CDR3 extends over 15 amino acids.

The gene calls are TRBV5-5 and TRBJ2-1. The CDR3 consists of 14 residues. Germline CDR1 is SGHKS and CDR2 is YYEKEE (reference sequence). The CDR3 here is CASSLGATLDEQFF.

The chain carries TRBV5-5 and TRBJ1-6; TCRdb lists TRBD1, though no DNA is available to test this call. CDR3 length equals 14 residues. The germline V gene has CDR1 SGHKS and CDR2 YYEKEE (reference sequence). The CDR3 reads CASTGRTGDSPLHF.

The chain has TRBV9 and TRBJ2-7; there is no DNA to check the TCRdb D call of TRBD2. Germline V gene sequence: CDR1 SGDLS, CDR2 YYNGEE. This CDR3 has 16 amino acids. The CDR3 is CASSVVPRTRTYEQYF. Combining the CDR3 with reference TRBV9 and TRBJ2-7 gives the whole variable domain DSGVTQTPKHLITATGQRVTLRCSPRSGDLSVYWYQQSLDQGLQFLIQYYNGEERAKGNILERFSAQQFPDLHSELNLSSLELGDSALYFCASSVVPRTRTYEQYFGPGTRLTVT.

The rearrangement uses TRBV12-3 or TRBV12-4 and TRBJ2-1. The CDR3 runs 13 residues. The CDR3 sequence: CASSLLARNEQFF.

This chain joins TRBV27 and TRBJ2-7; TCRdb reports TRBD2, a call that lacks DNA to check it against. Germline-derived CDR1 and CDR2 are MNHEY and SMNVEV (reference sequence). This CDR3 contains 14 residues. Here the CDR3 reads CASSRDYAAYEQYF.

The chain uses TRBV28 and TRBJ1-1; TCRdb calls TRBD1, which cannot be checked without DNA. The CDR3 is 15 residues long. From germline, CDR1 is MDHEN and CDR2 SYDVKM. CDR3 amino acids: CASSFRDSSNTEAFF.

The gene calls are TRBV10-3 and TRBJ2-7; TCRdb designates TRBD1, a call that cannot be tested without DNA. CDR3 length equals 14 residues. Germline lookup yields CDR1 ENHRY and CDR2 SYGVKD. CDR3 sequence: CAISGRDNGYEQYF.

The V call is TRBV14, the J call TRBJ1-1; TCRdb's D call of TRBD1 is untestable without DNA. CDR1 SGHDN and CDR2 FVKESK come from the germline V gene. This CDR3 is 17 amino acids long. CDR3 residues: CASSQGGAVQRDTEAFF. The full variable domain, completed using reference TRBV14 and TRBJ1-1, is EAGVTQFPSHSVIEKGQTVTLRCDPISGHDNLYWYRRVMGKEIKFLLHFVKESKQDESGMPNNRFLAERTGGTYSTLKVQPAELEDSGVYFCASSQGGAVQRDTEAFFGQGTRLTVV.

J is TRBJ2-7 and V is TRBV29-1; no DNA is available, so the TRBD1 call from TCRdb remains unchecked. CDR1 is SQVTM, CDR2 ANQGSEA, per germline. The CDR3 runs to 11 residues. CDR3 in amino acids: CSVDTGHEQYF.

The V and J genes are TRBV3-1 and TRBJ2-4; TCRdb's D call, TRBD1, is unchecked because there is no DNA. This CDR3 region has 15 residues. Looked up from germline, CDR1 is LGHDT and CDR2 is YNNKEL (reference sequence). This CDR3 is CASSQAQGAKNIQYF. The whole variable domain, remainder taken from reference TRBV3-1 and TRBJ2-4, is DTAVSQTPKYLVTQMGNDKSIKCEQNLGHDTMYWYKQDSKKFLKIMFSYNNKELIINETVPNRFSPKSPDKAHLNLHINSLELGDSAVYFCASSQAQGAKNIQYFGAGTRLSVL.

This chain connects TRBV4-1 to TRBJ2-2; TCRdb's assignment of TRBD2 cannot be checked, as there is no DNA. Germline CDR1 MGHRA, CDR2 YSYEKL. The CDR3 loop spans 17 amino acids. CDR3 region: CASSRFTGDSNTGELFF.